This T cell receptor (beta chain) is from a study of blood T cell repertoires in COVID-19. V dropped 5 bases and J dropped 11; count of bases not matched to a gene: 6. The CDR3 totals 13 residues. Germline CDR1 and CDR2: SGHTA and FQGNSA. Measured with immunoSEQ multiplex PCR; TCRdb has only the in-frame clones, and not every one. The sample shows about 180,000 clones, approximately 85% of them seen only once. The TCR originated in an elderly woman with acute or convalescent COVID-19. V is TRBV7-2 and J is TRBJ1-5; 10 bases match TRBD1. The specimen sequenced was peripheral blood. CDR3 amino acids: CASSTEDRGAQHF. CDR3 nucleotide sequence: TGTGCCAGCAGCACCGAGGACAGGGGGGCCCAGCATTTT.